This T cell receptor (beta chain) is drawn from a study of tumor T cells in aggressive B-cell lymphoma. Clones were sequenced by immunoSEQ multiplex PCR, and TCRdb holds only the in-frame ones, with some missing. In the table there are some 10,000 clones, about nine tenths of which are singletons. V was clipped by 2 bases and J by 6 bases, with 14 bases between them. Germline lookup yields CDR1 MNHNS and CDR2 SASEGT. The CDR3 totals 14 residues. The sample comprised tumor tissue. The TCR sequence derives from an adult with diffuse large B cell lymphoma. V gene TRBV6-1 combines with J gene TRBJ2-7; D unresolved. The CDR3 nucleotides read TGTGCCAGCAGTGAACGCGGCAGCATGAGCGAGCAGTACTTC. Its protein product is CASSERGSMSEQYF.